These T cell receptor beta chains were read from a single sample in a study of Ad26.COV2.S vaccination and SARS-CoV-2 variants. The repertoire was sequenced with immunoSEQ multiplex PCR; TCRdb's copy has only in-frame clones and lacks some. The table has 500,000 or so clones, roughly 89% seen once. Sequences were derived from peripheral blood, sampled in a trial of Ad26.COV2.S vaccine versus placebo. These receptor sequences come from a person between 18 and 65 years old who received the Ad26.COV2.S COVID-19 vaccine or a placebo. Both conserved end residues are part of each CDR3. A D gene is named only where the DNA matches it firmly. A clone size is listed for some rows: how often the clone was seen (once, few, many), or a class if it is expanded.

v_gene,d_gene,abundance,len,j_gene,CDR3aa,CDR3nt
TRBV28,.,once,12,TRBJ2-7,CASSLADYEQYF,TGTGCCAGCAGTTTAGCAGACTACGAGCAGTACTTC
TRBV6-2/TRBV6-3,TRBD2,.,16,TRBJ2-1,CASSRLPAGRDNEQFF,TGTGCCAGCAGCCGCCTCCCAGCGGGGAGGGACAATGAGCAGTTCTTC
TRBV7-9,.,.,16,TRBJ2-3,CASSFLAGLSTDTQYF,TGTGCCAGCAGCTTTCTGGCAGGCCTTAGCACAGATACGCAGTATTTT
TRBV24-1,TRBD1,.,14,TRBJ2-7,CATSSRDRGREQYF,TGTGCCACCAGTTCCAGGGACAGGGGACGCGAGCAGTACTTC
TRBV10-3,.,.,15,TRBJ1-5,CAISEGGNSNQPQHF,TGTGCCATCAGTGAAGGAGGGAATAGCAATCAGCCCCAGCATTTT
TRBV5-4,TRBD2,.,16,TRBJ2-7,CASSLPSSGGTYEQYF,TGTGCCAGCAGCTTGCCTTCGAGCGGGGGGACCTACGAGCAGTACTTC
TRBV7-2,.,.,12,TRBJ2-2,CASSHRPGELFF,TGTGCCAGCAGCCACCGTCCCGGGGAGCTGTTTTTT
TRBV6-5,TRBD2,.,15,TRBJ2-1,CASRQAGRDYNEQFF,TGTGCCAGCAGACAAGCGGGGAGAGACTACAATGAGCAGTTCTTC
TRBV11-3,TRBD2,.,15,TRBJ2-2,CASSLDQGGTGELFF,TGTGCCAGCAGCTTAGATCAGGGAGGGACCGGGGAGCTGTTTTTT
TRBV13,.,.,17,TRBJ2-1,CASSSTTWSVSYNEQFF,TGTGCCAGCAGCTCCACAACCTGGAGCGTCTCCTACAATGAGCAGTTCTTC
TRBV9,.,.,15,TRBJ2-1,CASSVDSPPYNEQFF,TGTGCCAGCAGCGTAGATAGCCCGCCTTACAATGAGCAGTTCTTC